Following are 20 T cell receptor beta chains from one sample sequenced in a study of blood T cell repertoires in COVID-19. Libraries were prepared by immunoSEQ multiplex PCR; TCRdb keeps only in-frame clonotypes and omits some of them. The data show some 200,000 clones, with roughly 90% seen just once and 10% held by the top ten. Specimen: PBMCs or T cells enriched from blood (not recorded which). The receptors derive from a man between 18 and 29 years old with acute COVID-19.

The V and J genes are TRBV14 and TRBJ2-1, with TRBD2 identical over 12 bases. The CDR3 has 15 amino acids. CDR1 and CDR2 (germline): SGHDN, FVKESK. With V trimmed by 0 bases and J by 9 bases, 3 bases remained unmatched. The CDR3 DNA is TGTGCCAGCAGCCAAGATCTACTAGCGGGAGGTGAGCAGTTCTTC. Translated: CASSQDLLAGGEQFF.

This clone has only one observation. The chain links TRBV30 to TRBJ2-7; 13 bases map to TRBD2. The J segment lost 7 bases and the V segment lost 3 bases, leaving 18 bases of the junction unmatched. Germline CDR1 is GTSNPN and CDR2 is SVGIG (reference sequence). The CDR3 covers 18 residues. The DNA for the CDR3 is TGTGCCTGGAGCCGCGGACTAGCGGGAGTAACAACCTACGATGAGCAGTACTTC. This translates into CAWSRGLAGVTTYDEQYF.

The chain is built from TRBV12-3 or TRBV12-4 and TRBJ2-2; 9 bases fit TRBD1. This CDR3 contains 13 residues. J lost 9 bases, V lost 4 bases, and 3 bases had no gene match. The CDR3 here is CASSSTGGWELFF. The CDR3 DNA reads TGTGCCAGCAGTTCGACAGGGGGGTGGGAGCTGTTTTTT.

DNA for the CDR3: TGTGCCAGCAGTGGAAGTACAGGACGCAGCGCCTACGAGCAGTACTTC. It translates to CASSGSTGRSAYEQYF. This chain joins TRBV2 and TRBJ2-7, with D perhaps matching TRBD1 (5 bases). Germline V lookup: CDR1 SNHLY, CDR2 FYNNEI. The CDR3 consists of 16 residues. Trimming shortened V by 4 bases and J by 2 bases, and 18 bases separated the two germline ends. The complete variable domain, with remaining parts taken from reference TRBV2 and TRBJ2-7, reads EPEVTQTPSHQVTQMGQEVILRCVPISNHLYFYWYRQILGQKVEFLVSFYNNEISEKSEIFDDQFSVERPDGSNFTLKIRSTKLEDSAMYFCASSGSTGRSAYEQYFGPGTRLTVT.

This chain links TRBV29-1 with TRBJ2-2, with D maybe TRBD2 (5 bases). V lost 0 bases and J lost 5, with 13 bases in between. Germline CDR1 reads SQVTM; CDR2 reads ANQGSEA. This CDR3 comprises 15 residues. The CDR3 region has the DNA TGCAGCGTTGAAGATCAAGCTAGCTCAACCGGGGAGCTGTTTTTT. Translation: CSVEDQASSTGELFF.

The gene calls are TRBV11-2 and TRBJ2-1; the match to TRBD2 covers 10 bases. The CDR3 length is 17 residues. The germline CDR1 and CDR2 sequences are SGHAT and FQNNGV. V lost 2 bases, J lost 8 bases, and 12 bases stayed unmatched. In DNA form, the CDR3 reads TGTGCCAGCAGCTTATTCCCTAGCGGGAGAACTTTCGATGAGCAGTTCTTC. It yields the protein CASSLFPSGRTFDEQFF.

The chain combines TRBV2 with TRBJ2-5; D ambiguous. Trimming stripped 7 bases from V and 2 bases from J, with 11 bases between. Germline CDR1 is SNHLY and CDR2 is FYNNEI. This CDR3 comprises 13 residues. CDR3 in amino acids: CASTWHLQETQYF. The CDR3 DNA reads TGTGCCAGCACTTGGCATTTGCAAGAGACCCAGTACTTC.

The chain has TRBV28 and TRBJ2-5; D possibly corresponds to TRBD2 (7 bases). V lost 5 bases and J 0 bases, leaving 19 bases between the germline ends. CDR3 length equals 17 residues. The germline CDR1 and CDR2 sequences are MDHEN and SYDVKM. CDR3 region: CASSIGGGGHNQETQYF. Here the CDR3 DNA reads TGTGCCAGCAGTATTGGGGGCGGGGGACACAACCAAGAGACCCAGTACTTC.

The J gene is TRBJ2-3, the V gene TRBV4-1; TRBD2 aligns across 8 bases. The junction had 15 bases not matched to a gene; V was cut back by 3 bases and J by 1 base. CDR3 length: 19 amino acids. In germline, CDR1 is MGHRA, CDR2 YSYEKL. The CDR3 DNA follows: TGCGCCAGCAGCCAGGCCCTGGCAGGAGCGGGAGTGGGCACAGATACGCAGTATTTT. It codes for CASSQALAGAGVGTDTQYF.

The chain employs TRBV27 and TRBJ2-5; 9 nucleotides agree with TRBD2. The CDR3 loop spans 17 amino acids. V lost 3 bases and J lost 4; bases outside the gene matches: 12. CDR1 is MNHEY, CDR2 SMNVEV, per germline (reference sequence). CDR3 in amino acids: CASSLTSWLAGLETQYF. DNA of the CDR3: TGTGCCAGCAGTTTGACATCGTGGCTAGCGGGATTAGAGACCCAGTACTTC.

The chain joins TRBV27 to TRBJ1-5; 12 bases fit TRBD1. J lost 4 bases, V lost 5 bases, and 3 bases had no gene match. Germline CDR1 is MNHEY and CDR2 is SMNVEV (reference sequence). This CDR3 contains 15 residues. The CDR3 nucleotides read TGTGCCAGCAGTCGGGACAGGGGGCATAATCAGCCCCAGCATTTT. Translating gives CASSRDRGHNQPQHF.

This clone was found once. The V and J genes are TRBV15 and TRBJ1-5; 8 nucleotides agree with TRBD1. V was pared by 3 bases and J by 6 bases, with 10 bases of the junction left unmatched. This CDR3 is built from 16 residues. The germline V gene encodes CDR1 LNHNV and CDR2 YYDKDF (reference sequence). The CDR3 loop reads CATSSAGTGRSQPQHF. For the CDR3, the DNA is TGTGCCACCAGCAGCGCCGGGACAGGTCGGAGTCAGCCCCAGCATTTT.

The chain has TRBV19 and TRBJ1-4; 7 nucleotides agree with TRBD1. Trimming cost V 6 bases and J 0 bases; bases outside gene matches: 10. The length of the CDR3 is 17 residues. Germline V CDR1 and CDR2: LNHDA, SQIVND (reference sequence). The CDR3 region is CASSPGQPTTTNEKLFF. CDR3 DNA: TGTGCCAGTAGCCCGGGACAGCCGACCACAACTAATGAAAAACTGTTTTTT. The full variable domain, completed using reference TRBV19 and TRBJ1-4, is DGGITQSPKYLFRKEGQNVTLSCEQNLNHDAMYWYRQDPGQGLRLIYYSQIVNDFQKGDIAEGYSVSREKKESFPLTVTSAQKNPTAFYLCASSPGQPTTTNEKLFFGSGTQLSVL.

The chain uses TRBV5-1 and TRBJ2-1, with D perhaps TRBD2 (5 bases). Trimming removed 0 bases at V and 5 bases at J, with 12 bases between. Per the germline V gene, CDR1 is SGHRS and CDR2 is YFSETQ. This CDR3 has 15 amino acids. CDR3 nucleotide sequence: TGCGCCAGCAGCTTGGAACGGGGATGGAACAATGAGCAGTTCTTC. It specifies CASSLERGWNNEQFF.

The chain uses TRBV30 and TRBJ1-5, with D unresolved. CDR3 length equals 14 residues. V dropped 1 base and J dropped 8 bases, with 15 bases sitting between them. Per germline, CDR1 GTSNPN and CDR2 SVGIG (reference sequence). The CDR3 loop is CAWSGSSGSEPQHF. The CDR3 coding sequence is TGTGCCTGGAGTGGAAGTTCGGGTAGTGAGCCCCAGCATTTT.

This clone was counted between two and nine times. The chain has TRBV29-1 and TRBJ2-7, with TRBD1 as a possible D gene (6 bases). This CDR3 contains 14 residues. Per the germline V gene, CDR1 is SQVTM and CDR2 is ANQGSEA. V was shortened by 6 bases and J by 2 bases, with 17 bases between the two germline ends. The DNA for the CDR3 is TGCAGCGTGGTGTCTTTGGACAGAACCTACGAGCAGTACTTC. Its translation: CSVVSLDRTYEQYF.

The chain recombines TRBV14 with TRBJ1-1; TRBD1 agrees at 8 bases. With V trimmed by 3 bases and J by 3 bases, 6 bases remained unmatched. This CDR3 contains 15 residues. Looked up from germline, CDR1 is SGHDN and CDR2 is FVKESK. The CDR3 here is CASSQVPTGDTEAFF. In DNA, the CDR3 is TGTGCCAGCAGCCAGGTCCCGACAGGGGACACTGAAGCTTTCTTT.

Turning to this clone: The sample holds other DNA sequences that translate to the same CDR3. V usage is TRBV5-1 and J usage is TRBJ2-7; TRBD1 is a possible D gene (5 bases). Trimming left V 6 bases short and J 0 bases short, with 16 bases between. This CDR3 has 15 residues. Germline V gives CDR1 SGHRS, CDR2 YFSETQ. As DNA, the CDR3 is TGCGCCAGCAAACCGCAGGGATCCCCCTCCTACGAGCAGTACTTC. This codes for CASKPQGSPSYEQYF.

The rearrangement uses TRBV5-1 and TRBJ2-3; 8 bases are a match to TRBD1. The trim removed 0 bases at V and 5 bases at J, leaving 8 bases unmatched. This CDR3 contains 16 residues. Germline CDR1 and CDR2: SGHRS and YFSETQ. This CDR3 is CASSLAGGAEEDTQYF. CDR3 nucleotide sequence: TGCGCCAGCAGCTTGGCAGGGGGCGCGGAAGAAGATACGCAGTATTTT.

This sequence joins TRBV5-1 and TRBJ2-5; TRBD1 aligns across 8 bases. The length of the CDR3 is 13 residues. In germline, CDR1 is SGHRS, CDR2 YFSETQ. V was pared by 5 bases and J by 5 bases, with 5 bases of the junction left unmatched. CDR3 bases: TGCGCCAGCAGGCCGGGACAGGTGGAGACCCAGTACTTC. Encoded protein: CASRPGQVETQYF.